What follows are 14 T cell receptor beta chains derived from one specimen sequenced in a study of graft-versus-host responses after intestinal transplantation. Sequencing used immunoSEQ multiplex PCR; TCRdb keeps in-frame clones, though not all of them. The sample lists approximately 58,000 clones; about 90% were seen once. This specimen was PBMCs, taken 26 days after transplant. The receptors were gathered from a human patient who received an intestinal transplant, so some T cells may come from the graft donor.

The V and J genes are TRBV5-6 and TRBJ1-2; D gene uncertain. Germline V gives CDR1 SGHDT, CDR2 YYEEEE. The CDR3 length is 14 residues. Trimming pared 3 bases from V and 6 bases from J, leaving 15 bases between. The CDR3 spells CASSWDREKDGYTF. CDR3 DNA sequence: TGTGCCAGCAGCTGGGATAGGGAGAAGGATGGCTACACCTTC.

The CDR3 DNA is TGTGCCAGCAGCTTCCAGGGTTTCTTTGTAACTGAAGCTTTCTTT. The encoded protein is CASSFQGFFVTEAFF. This chain uses TRBV5-6 with TRBJ1-1, with D possibly TRBD1 on 5 matching bases. Looked up from germline, CDR1 is SGHDT and CDR2 is YYEEEE. V lost 2 bases and J 5 bases, leaving 16 bases between the germline ends. This CDR3 has 15 amino acids.

J is TRBJ1-5 and V is TRBV28; 8 nucleotides line up with TRBD1. V gave up 4 bases and J gave up 6 bases; unmatched junction bases: 5. This CDR3 has 14 amino acids. Germline loops: CDR1 MDHEN, CDR2 SYDVKM. The DNA of the CDR3 is TGTGCCAGCAGTTCCCCAGGGGGCGGTCAGCCCCAGCATTTT. This encodes CASSSPGGGQPQHF. The whole variable domain, filled in from reference TRBV28 and TRBJ1-5, reads DVKVTQSSRYLVKRTGEKVFLECVQDMDHENMFWYRQDPGLGLRLIYFSYDVKMKEKGDIPEGYSVSREKKERFSLILESASTNQTSMYLCASSSPGGGQPQHFGDGTRLSIL.

The chain employs TRBV19 and TRBJ1-5, with TRBD1 matching 7 bases. The CDR3 has 17 residues. V gave up 3 bases and J gave up 0 bases; unmatched junction bases: 8. Germline values: CDR1 LNHDA, CDR2 SQIVND (reference sequence). CDR3 DNA: TGTGCCAGTAGTATCCTCGGGACAGCTTATAGCAATCAGCCCCAGCATTTT. This sequence encodes CASSILGTAYSNQPQHF.

The chain links TRBV5-5 to TRBJ1-4; TRBD1 matches 7 bases. The CDR3 covers 18 residues. Germline trimming cut 4 bases from V and 0 bases from J; bases unmatched to any gene: 12. From germline, CDR1 is SGHKS and CDR2 YYEKEE (reference sequence). Here the CDR3 reads CASSPKGQSAATNEKLFF. CDR3 DNA: TGTGCCAGCAGCCCTAAGGGACAGAGTGCCGCAACTAATGAAAAACTGTTTTTT.

This clone was seen more than once but under ten times. This chain links TRBV2 with TRBJ1-3, with unresolved D. Deletions cut 6 bases from V and 3 bases from J, with 15 bases between. The CDR3 has 15 amino acids. The germline CDR1 and CDR2 sequences are SNHLY and FYNNEI. CDR3 in amino acids: CASRGGIGFGNTIYF. CDR3 in DNA: TGTGCCAGCAGGGGAGGTATTGGCTTTGGAAACACCATATATTTT.

In its sample, this clone was seen a few times. The V and J genes are TRBV7-6 and TRBJ2-7, with 11 positions matching TRBD2. V lost 5 bases and J lost 6; bases outside the gene matches: 6. There are 14 residues in the CDR3. Germline-derived CDR1 and CDR2 are SGHVS and FNYEAQ. CDR3 nucleotides: TGTGCCAGCAGCCCCATTAGCGGGGGGGCCGAGCAGTACTTC. This encodes CASSPISGGAEQYF.

The chain carries TRBV27 and TRBJ1-6, with a tentative D call TRBD1 (6 bases). The CDR3 extends over 12 amino acids. The germline V and J ends were trimmed by 6 bases and 7 bases, with 7 bases remaining between them. Germline CDR1 reads MNHEY; CDR2 reads SMNVEV (reference sequence). The DNA for the CDR3 is TGTGCCAGCAGAGACAGGAATTCACCCCTCCACTTT. The encoded protein is CASRDRNSPLHF.

V and J are TRBV5-6 and TRBJ1-5; D is uncertain. The germline CDR1 and CDR2 sequences are SGHDT and YYEEEE. Trimming removed 1 base at V and 6 bases at J, with 8 bases between. The CDR3 has 13 residues. CDR3 in amino acids: CASSLWAAQPQHF. CDR3 nucleotide sequence: TGTGCCAGCAGCTTGTGGGCTGCTCAGCCCCAGCATTTT.

The chain uses TRBV5-6 and TRBJ2-7, with D perhaps TRBD1 (6 bases). The V end lost 0 bases, the J end lost 4 bases, and 17 bases lay between the germline ends. The CDR3 has 16 amino acids. The germline gives CDR1 SGHDT, CDR2 YYEEEE. The CDR3 sequence: CASSLGQAMSGYEQYV. The DNA of the CDR3 is TGTGCCAGCAGCTTGGGACAGGCTATGAGTGGGTACGAGCAGTACGTC.

The rearrangement joins TRBV7-2 to TRBJ1-5, with D maybe TRBD1 (5 bases). The CDR3 is made up of 17 amino acids. Per germline, CDR1 SGHTA and CDR2 FQGNSA. V lost 1 base, J lost 1 base, and 14 bases lay in between. CDR3 loop: CASSLGNFRASNQPQHF. CDR3 sequence (DNA): TGTGCCAGCAGCTTAGGCAATTTCAGGGCCAGCAATCAGCCCCAGCATTTT.

The J gene is TRBJ2-7, the V gene TRBV11-2; D is possibly TRBD2 (6 bases). This CDR3 is built from 14 residues. V lost 6 bases and J lost 5, with 17 bases in between. Germline V gene lookup returns CDR1 SGHAT and CDR2 FQNNGV. This chain's CDR3 is CASRFTRGGNEQYF. CDR3 sequence (DNA): TGTGCCAGCAGGTTCACTAGGGGAGGTAACGAGCAGTACTTC.

The chain recombines TRBV5-4 with TRBJ1-6; D not certain. Trimming cost V 0 bases and J 11 bases, with 24 bases left between them. Germline assignment: CDR1 SGHNT and CDR2 YYREEE (reference sequence). This CDR3 region has 18 residues. Here the CDR3 DNA reads TGTGCCAGCAGCTTGGCGAGTCCTTCCGGGCTCAGCGGTGCACCCCTCCACTTT. This sequence encodes CASSLASPSGLSGAPLHF. Full variable domain (rest looked up from reference TRBV5-4 and TRBJ1-6): ETGVTQSPTHLIKTRGQQVTLRCSSQSGHNTVSWYQQALGQGPQFIFQYYREEENGRGNFPPRFSGLQFPNYSSELNVNALELDDSALYLCASSLASPSGLSGAPLHFGNGTRLTVT.

V is TRBV6-1 and J is TRBJ2-7; 7 bases map to TRBD1. The CDR3 contains 14 residues. The V and J ends lost 3 bases and 5 bases, in that order; junction bases with no gene match: 7. From germline, CDR1 is MNHNS and CDR2 SASEGT. The CDR3 is CASSERTGSDEQYF. CDR3 in DNA: TGTGCCAGCAGTGAGAGGACAGGTTCGGACGAGCAGTACTTC.